The clone carrying this T cell receptor (beta chain) was observed a handful of times. This sample was taken from a study of tumor-infiltrating lymphocytes in primary liver carcinoma. On the study more broadly: Sequencing of the samples generated roughly 3.65 to 7.13 million productive TCRbeta reads, with similar yields across tissue types.

Unsorted whole blood supplied the RNA, and germline DNA was extracted too. Researchers generated TCR beta cDNA from 500 to 600 ng of total RNA, relying on a constant-region primer. Employing slightly modified ARM-PCR, three nested multiplex PCR rounds were run, and these gave rise to the TCR beta libraries. TCRdb processed the multiplex PCR reads anew with MiXCR; each CDR3 protein has one entry. The sample holds about 310,000 distinct CDR3 sequences, approximately 60% seen once. The receptor's source is a man aged 40-49 years with primary liver carcinoma and hepatitis B virus infection. Input material: peripheral blood.

Written as DNA, the CDR3 is TGTGCCAGCAGTGAGAGGATTAGCGGAGGGGCCGGGGAGCTGTTTTTT. Encoded protein: CASSERISGGAGELFF. The chain couples TRBV6-1 to TRBJ2-2; tentative D call: TRBD2 (6 bases). The V and J ends lost 3 bases and 6 bases respectively, with 17 bases between them. Germline CDR1 and CDR2: MNHNS and SASEGT. This CDR3 spans 16 amino acids.